This T cell receptor beta chain was sequenced in a study of cytomegalovirus exposure and HLA in healthy donors. Broader study findings: Later on, a genetic analysis was performed. It linked a missense variant in DCLRE1C with V- and J-gene trimming of TCR beta. The study assumed roughly uniform donor sequencing depth for presence/absence analyses.

The PCR contained 60 Vbeta and 13 Jbeta primers. Using immunoSEQ multiplex PCR, the repertoire was profiled, and TCRdb retains in-frame clones only, with some absent. Of around 130,000 clones in the sample, just over 70% were seen once. Germline CDR1 reads SGHNT; CDR2 reads YYREEE (reference sequence). CDR3 length: 13 residues. J gave up 2 bases and V 4 bases, and 0 bases lay outside the gene matches. Remarks on this clone: The antigen remains unidentified.

Donors in the study were healthy people who gave bone marrow. The chain is built from TRBV5-4 and TRBJ2-7; 10 bases line up with TRBD2. Sequencing was performed on PBMCs. This receptor was identified in a woman under 40 in good health and CMV-seronegative. CDR3 nucleotide sequence: TGTGCCAGCAGCAGCGGGGGGGCCTACGAGCAGTACGTC. Residues: CASSSGGAYEQYV.